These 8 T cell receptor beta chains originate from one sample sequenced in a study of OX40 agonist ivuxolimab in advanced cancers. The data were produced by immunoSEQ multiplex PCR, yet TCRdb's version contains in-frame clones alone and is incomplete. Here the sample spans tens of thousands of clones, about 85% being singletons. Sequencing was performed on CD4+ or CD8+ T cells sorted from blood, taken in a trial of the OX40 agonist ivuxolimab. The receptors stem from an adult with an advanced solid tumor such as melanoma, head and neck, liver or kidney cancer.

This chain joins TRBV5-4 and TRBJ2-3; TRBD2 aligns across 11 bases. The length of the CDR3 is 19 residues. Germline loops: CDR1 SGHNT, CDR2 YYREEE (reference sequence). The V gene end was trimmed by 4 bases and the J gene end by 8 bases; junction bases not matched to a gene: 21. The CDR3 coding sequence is TGTGCCAGCAGCCCGGGACTAGCGGTAAGGACCCCAGGGCGTGTTACGCAGTATTTT. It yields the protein CASSPGLAVRTPGRVTQYF.

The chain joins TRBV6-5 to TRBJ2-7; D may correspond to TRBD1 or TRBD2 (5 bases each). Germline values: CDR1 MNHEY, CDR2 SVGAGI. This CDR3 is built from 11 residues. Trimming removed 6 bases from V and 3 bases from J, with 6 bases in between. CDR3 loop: CASRGDYEQYF. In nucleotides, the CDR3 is TGTGCCAGCAGGGGGGACTACGAGCAGTACTTC.

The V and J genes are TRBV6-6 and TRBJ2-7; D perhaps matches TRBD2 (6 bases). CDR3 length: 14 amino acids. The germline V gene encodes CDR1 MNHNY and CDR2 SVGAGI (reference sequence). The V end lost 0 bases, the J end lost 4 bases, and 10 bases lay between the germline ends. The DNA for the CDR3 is TGTGCCAGCAGTTACTCAAGCCGGGAGTACGAGCAGTACTTC. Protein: CASSYSSREYEQYF.

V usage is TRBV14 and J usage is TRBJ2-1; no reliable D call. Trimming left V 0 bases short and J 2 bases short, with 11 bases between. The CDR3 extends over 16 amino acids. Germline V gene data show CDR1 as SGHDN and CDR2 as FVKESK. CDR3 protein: CASSQDLGRTYNEQFF. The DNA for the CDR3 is TGTGCCAGCAGCCAAGATCTAGGCAGGACCTACAATGAGCAGTTCTTC.

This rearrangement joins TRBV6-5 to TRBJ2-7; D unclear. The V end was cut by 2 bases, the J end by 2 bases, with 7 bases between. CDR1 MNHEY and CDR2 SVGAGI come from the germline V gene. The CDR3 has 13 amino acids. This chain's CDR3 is CASSYDEAYEQYF. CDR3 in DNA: TGTGCCAGCAGTTACGACGAAGCCTACGAGCAGTACTTC.

The CDR3 reads CASSSQTRGTTEAFF. In nucleotides, the CDR3 is TGTGCCAGCAGTTCCCAGACCAGGGGGACCACTGAAGCTTTCTTT. The rearrangement links TRBV6-6 to TRBJ1-1, with TRBD1 identical over 7 bases. V lost 4 bases and J lost 4; bases outside the gene matches: 9. The CDR3 extends over 15 amino acids. The germline gives CDR1 MNHNY, CDR2 SVGAGI (reference sequence).

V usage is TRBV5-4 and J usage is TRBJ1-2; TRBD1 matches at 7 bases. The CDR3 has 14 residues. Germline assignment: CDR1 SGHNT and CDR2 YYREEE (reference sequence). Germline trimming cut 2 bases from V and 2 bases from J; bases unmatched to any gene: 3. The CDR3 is CASSFKTGNYGYTF. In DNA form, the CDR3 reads TGTGCCAGCAGCTTTAAGACAGGGAACTATGGCTACACCTTC.

CDR3 nucleotides: TGTGCCAGCAGCCTGGGGTCCGGCCCCACAGATACGCAGTATTTT. Translation: CASSLGSGPTDTQYF. This chain links TRBV11-3 with TRBJ2-3, with D unresolved. The V gene's germline CDR1 is SGHNT and CDR2 YENEEA. The CDR3 extends over 15 amino acids. Between the trimmed V and J ends, which lost 5 bases and 2 bases, there was a span of 14 bases.